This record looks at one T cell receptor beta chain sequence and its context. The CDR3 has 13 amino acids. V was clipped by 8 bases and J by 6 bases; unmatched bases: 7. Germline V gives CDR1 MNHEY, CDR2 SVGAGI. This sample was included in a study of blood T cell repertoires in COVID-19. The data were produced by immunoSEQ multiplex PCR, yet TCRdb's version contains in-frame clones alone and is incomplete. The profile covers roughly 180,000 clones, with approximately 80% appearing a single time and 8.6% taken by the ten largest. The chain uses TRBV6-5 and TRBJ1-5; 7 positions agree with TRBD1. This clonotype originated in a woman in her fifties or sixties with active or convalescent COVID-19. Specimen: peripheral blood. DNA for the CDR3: TGTGCCAGCGAAGGAGGGGGCGGTCAGCCCCAGCATTTT. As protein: CASEGGGGQPQHF.